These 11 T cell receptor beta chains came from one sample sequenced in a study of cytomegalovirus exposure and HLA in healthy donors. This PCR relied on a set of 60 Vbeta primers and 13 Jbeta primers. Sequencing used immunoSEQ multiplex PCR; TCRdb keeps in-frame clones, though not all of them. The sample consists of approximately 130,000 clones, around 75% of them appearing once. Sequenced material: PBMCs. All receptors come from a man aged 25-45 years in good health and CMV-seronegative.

CDR3 sequence reads: CASSFWLKTYEQYF. The CDR3 nucleotides are TGTGCCAGCAGTTTTTGGCTGAAGACCTACGAGCAGTACTTC. The chain couples TRBV28 to TRBJ2-7; D is ambiguous. This CDR3 has 14 residues. CDR1 and CDR2 (germline): MDHEN, SYDVKM. V gave up 3 bases and J gave up 2 bases, with 11 bases separating them. The full variable domain, rest sourced from reference TRBV28 and TRBJ2-7, is DVKVTQSSRYLVKRTGEKVFLECVQDMDHENMFWYRQDPGLGLRLIYFSYDVKMKEKGDIPEGYSVSREKKERFSLILESASTNQTSMYLCASSFWLKTYEQYFGPGTRLTVT.

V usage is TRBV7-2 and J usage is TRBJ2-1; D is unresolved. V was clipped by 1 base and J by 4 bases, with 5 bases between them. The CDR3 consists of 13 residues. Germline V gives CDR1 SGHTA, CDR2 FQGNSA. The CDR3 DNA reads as TGTGCCAGCAGCTTAGGCGCGTACAATGAGCAGTTCTTC. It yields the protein CASSLGAYNEQFF.

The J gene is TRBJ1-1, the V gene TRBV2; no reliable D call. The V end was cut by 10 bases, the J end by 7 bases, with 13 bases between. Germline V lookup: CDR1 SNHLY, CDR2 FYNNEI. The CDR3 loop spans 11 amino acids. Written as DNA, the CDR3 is TGTGCCACCAACCGGGAGATTGAAGCTTTCTTT. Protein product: CATNREIEAFF.

In nucleotides, the CDR3 is TGTGCCAGCAGCGCCTTCGGGACTAGTCTTTCCGAGCAGTACTTC. As protein: CASSAFGTSLSEQYF. The chain employs TRBV9 and TRBJ2-7; 8 bases are shared with TRBD2. Germline V CDR1 and CDR2: SGDLS, YYNGEE. This CDR3 region has 15 residues. The junction had 11 bases not matched to a gene; V was cut back by 3 bases and J by 6 bases. The variable domain in full, with the rest retrieved from reference TRBV9 and TRBJ2-7, is DSGVTQTPKHLITATGQRVTLRCSPRSGDLSVYWYQQSLDQGLQFLIQYYNGEERAKGNILERFSAQQFPDLHSELNLSSLELGDSALYFCASSAFGTSLSEQYFGPGTRLTVT.

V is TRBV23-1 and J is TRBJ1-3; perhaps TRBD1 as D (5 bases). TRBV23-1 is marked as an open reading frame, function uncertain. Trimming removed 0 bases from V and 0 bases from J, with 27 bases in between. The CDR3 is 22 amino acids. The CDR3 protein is CASSQSALGQSPRGGSGNTIYF. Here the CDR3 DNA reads TGCGCCAGCAGTCAATCGGCGCTCGGACAATCCCCTAGGGGAGGCTCTGGAAACACCATATATTTT.

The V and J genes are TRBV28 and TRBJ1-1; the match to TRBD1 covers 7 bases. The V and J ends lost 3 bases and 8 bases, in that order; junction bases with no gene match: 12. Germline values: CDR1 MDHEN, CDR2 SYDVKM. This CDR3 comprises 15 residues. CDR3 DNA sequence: TGTGCCAGCAGTTTCCGCGACAGGGCTTTTCGAGAAGCTTTCTTT. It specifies CASSFRDRAFREAFF.

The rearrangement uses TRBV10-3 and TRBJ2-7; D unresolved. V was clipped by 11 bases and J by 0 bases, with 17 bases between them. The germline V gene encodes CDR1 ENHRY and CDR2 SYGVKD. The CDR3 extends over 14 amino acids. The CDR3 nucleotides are TGTGCCTCCAGTCCGCTGGAGAGCTCCTACGAGCAGTACTTC. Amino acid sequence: CASSPLESSYEQYF.

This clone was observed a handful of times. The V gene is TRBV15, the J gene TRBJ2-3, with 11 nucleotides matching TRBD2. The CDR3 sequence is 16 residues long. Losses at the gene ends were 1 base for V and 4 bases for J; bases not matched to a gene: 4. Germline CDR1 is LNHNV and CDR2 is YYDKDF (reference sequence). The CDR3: CATSRGVAGGADTQYF. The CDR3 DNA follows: TGTGCCACCAGCAGAGGAGTAGCGGGAGGGGCAGATACGCAGTATTTT. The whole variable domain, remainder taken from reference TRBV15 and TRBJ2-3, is DAMVIQNPRYQVTQFGKPVTLSCSQTLNHNVMYWYQQKSSQAPKLLFHYYDKDFNNEADTPDNFQSRRPNTSFCFLDIRSPGLGDTAMYLCATSRGVAGGADTQYFGPGTRLTVL.

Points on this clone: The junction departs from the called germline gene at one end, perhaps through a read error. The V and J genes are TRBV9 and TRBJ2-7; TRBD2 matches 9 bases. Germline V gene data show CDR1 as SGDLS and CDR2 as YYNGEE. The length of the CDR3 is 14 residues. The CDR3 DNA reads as TGTGCTAGCAGCCCCAGATGGACTAGCGACGAGCAGTACTTC. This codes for CASSPRWTSDEQYF.

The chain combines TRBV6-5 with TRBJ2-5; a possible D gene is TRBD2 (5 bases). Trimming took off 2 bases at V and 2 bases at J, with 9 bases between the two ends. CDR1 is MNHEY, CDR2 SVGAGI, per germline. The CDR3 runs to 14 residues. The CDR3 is CASSYVWEQETQYF. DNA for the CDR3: TGTGCCAGCAGTTACGTGTGGGAGCAAGAGACCCAGTACTTC.

The DNA for the CDR3 is TGTGCCAGCAGCCCAGGACTAGCGATCTACACCGGGGAGCTGTTTTTT. Its translation: CASSPGLAIYTGELFF. The chain has TRBV7-2 and TRBJ2-2; 9 positions agree with TRBD2. The V gene end was trimmed by 5 bases and the J gene end by 3 bases; junction bases not matched to a gene: 7. The CDR3 totals 16 residues. Per germline, CDR1 SGHTA and CDR2 FQGNSA. Looking up the rest from reference TRBV7-2 and TRBJ2-2 gives the full variable domain: GAGVSQSPSNKVTEKGKDVELRCDPISGHTALYWYRQSLGQGLEFLIYFQGNSAPDKSGLPSDRFSAERTGGSVSTLTIQRTQQEDSAVYLCASSPGLAIYTGELFFGEGSRLTVL.